This T cell receptor beta chain was recovered during a study of T cell changes during pregnancy in multiple sclerosis. J was trimmed by 5 bases and V by 3 bases; bases with no gene match: 2. CDR3 length: 13 residues. Germline assignment: CDR1 MGHRA and CDR2 YSYEKL. The data were produced by immunoSEQ multiplex PCR, yet TCRdb's version contains in-frame clones alone and is incomplete. The table shows about 71,000 clones, with approximately 94% occurring only once. This chain uses TRBV4-1 with TRBJ2-5, with 8 nucleotides matching TRBD2. The sample here was peripheral blood, taken in the third trimester of pregnancy. This TCR was sampled from a female donor with multiple sclerosis, enrolled in a pregnancy study. CDR3 residues: CASSHPGGETQYF. The CDR3 bases are TGCGCCAGCAGCCACCCGGGAGGGGAGACCCAGTACTTC.